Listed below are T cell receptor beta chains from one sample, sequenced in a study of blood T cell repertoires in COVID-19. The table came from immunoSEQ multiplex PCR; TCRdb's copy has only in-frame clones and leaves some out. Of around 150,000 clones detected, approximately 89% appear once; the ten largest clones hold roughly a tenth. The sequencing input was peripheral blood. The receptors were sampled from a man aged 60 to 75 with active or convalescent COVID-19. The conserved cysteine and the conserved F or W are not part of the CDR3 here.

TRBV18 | ASSPAGPDEQY
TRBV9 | ASSAGHNTGELF
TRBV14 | ASSQEKPGHLNTEAF
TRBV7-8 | ASSSARQYSGNTIY
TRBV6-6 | ASSATGKNTEAF
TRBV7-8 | ASSLEGQGISNQPQH
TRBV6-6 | ASSYSDRVSYEQY
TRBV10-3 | AISDSGQQLTKNIQY
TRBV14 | ASSQGGLSPLH
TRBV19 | ASSTGTGPSNQPQH
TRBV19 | ASREGSVSPLH
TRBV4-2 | ASSRPSGANTGELF
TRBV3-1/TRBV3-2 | ASNLGAGELF
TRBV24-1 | ATSDSKTGLAGGPTFNEQF
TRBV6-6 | ASSYVTGKETQY
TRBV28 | ASSDRGTNEKLF
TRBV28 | ASSSSRQGANYGYT
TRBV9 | ASSARGADFYNEQF
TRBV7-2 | AITGEQF
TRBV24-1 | ATSDMGQGYTGELF
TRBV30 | AWSVFGGQNTEAF
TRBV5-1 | ASSLTSGISYEQY
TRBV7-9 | ASSPLGLASSYNEQF
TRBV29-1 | SVTPGQGPQTQY
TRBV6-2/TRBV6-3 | ASSTYPARNSGANVLT
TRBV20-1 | SASRAGSNTEAF
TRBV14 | ASSRNTGTGGAGYT
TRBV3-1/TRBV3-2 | ASSQEGRRGYT
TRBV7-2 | ASSLLFTDTQY
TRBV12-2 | ASRFSSGTYNEQF
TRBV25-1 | ASSAQGGGYT
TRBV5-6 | ASTWTRAKNIQY
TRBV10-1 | ASSETSGSSTDTQY
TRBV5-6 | ASSLLGGEETQY
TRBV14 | ASSQEMASEPSYNEQF
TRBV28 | ASTLGTFMF
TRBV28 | ASSRLINIQY
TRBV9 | ASSPTSKGISPLH
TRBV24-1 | ATSDSVAGGYNEQF
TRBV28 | ASSRWTGEGINQPQH